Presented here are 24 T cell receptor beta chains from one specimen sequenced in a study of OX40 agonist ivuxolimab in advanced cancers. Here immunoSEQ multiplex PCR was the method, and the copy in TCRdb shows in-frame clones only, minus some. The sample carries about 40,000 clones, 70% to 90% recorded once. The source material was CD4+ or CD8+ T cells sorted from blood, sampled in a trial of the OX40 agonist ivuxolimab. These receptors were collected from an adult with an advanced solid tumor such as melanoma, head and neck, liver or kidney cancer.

The CDR3 DNA reads as TGTGCCAGTAGTATAGCCACTTCGGGGCTGCCGCATTTT. It codes for CASSIATSGLPHF. J is TRBJ1-5 and V is TRBV19; perhaps TRBD1 as D (5 bases). CDR1 and CDR2 from the germline V gene are LNHDA and SQIVND (reference sequence). The germline V and J ends were trimmed by 1 base and 15 bases, with 16 bases remaining between them. The CDR3 runs 13 residues.

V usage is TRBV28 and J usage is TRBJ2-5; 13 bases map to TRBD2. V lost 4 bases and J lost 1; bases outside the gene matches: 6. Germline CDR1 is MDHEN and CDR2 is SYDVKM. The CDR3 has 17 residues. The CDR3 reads CASSWGLAGLSQETQYF. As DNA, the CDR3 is TGTGCCAGCAGTTGGGGACTAGCGGGATTATCCCAAGAGACCCAGTACTTC.

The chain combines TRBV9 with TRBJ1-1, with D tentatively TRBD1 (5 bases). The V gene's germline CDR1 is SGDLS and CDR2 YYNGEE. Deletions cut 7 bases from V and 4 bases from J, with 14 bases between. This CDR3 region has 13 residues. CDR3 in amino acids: CASLREGSTEAFF. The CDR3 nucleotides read TGTGCCAGCCTCAGGGAGGGGAGCACTGAAGCTTTCTTT.

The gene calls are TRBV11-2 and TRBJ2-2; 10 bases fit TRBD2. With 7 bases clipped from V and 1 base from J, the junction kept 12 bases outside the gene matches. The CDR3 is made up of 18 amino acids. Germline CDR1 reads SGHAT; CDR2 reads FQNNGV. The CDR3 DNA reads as TGTGCCAGCACCTCTTCGGGACTAGCGCCTCTGAACACCGGGGAGCTGTTTTTT. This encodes CASTSSGLAPLNTGELFF.

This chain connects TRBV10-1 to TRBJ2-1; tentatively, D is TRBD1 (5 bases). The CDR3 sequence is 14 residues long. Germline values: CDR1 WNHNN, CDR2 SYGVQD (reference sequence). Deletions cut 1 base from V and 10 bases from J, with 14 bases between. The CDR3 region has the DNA TGCGCCAGCAGTGAGTTTCCAGGGCAGAAGGAGCAGTTCTTC. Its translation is CASSEFPGQKEQFF.

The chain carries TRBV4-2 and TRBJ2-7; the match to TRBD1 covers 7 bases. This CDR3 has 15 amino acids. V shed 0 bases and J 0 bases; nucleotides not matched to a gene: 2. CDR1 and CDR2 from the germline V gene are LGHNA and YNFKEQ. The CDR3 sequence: CASSQETGSSYEQYF. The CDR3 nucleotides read TGTGCCAGCAGCCAAGAGACAGGGAGCTCCTACGAGCAGTACTTC.

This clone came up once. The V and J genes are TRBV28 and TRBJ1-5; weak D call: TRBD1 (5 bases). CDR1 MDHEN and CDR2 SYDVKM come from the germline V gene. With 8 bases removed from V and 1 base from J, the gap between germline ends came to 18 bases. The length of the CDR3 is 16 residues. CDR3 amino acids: CASDPWAGQSNQPQHF. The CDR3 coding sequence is TGTGCCAGCGACCCCTGGGCAGGGCAGAGCAATCAGCCCCAGCATTTT.

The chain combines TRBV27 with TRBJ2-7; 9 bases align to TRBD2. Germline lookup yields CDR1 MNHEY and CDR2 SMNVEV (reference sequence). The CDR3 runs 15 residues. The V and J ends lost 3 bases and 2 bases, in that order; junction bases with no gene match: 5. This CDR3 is CASSLIAGAPYEQYF. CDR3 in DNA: TGTGCCAGCAGTTTGATAGCGGGAGCCCCCTACGAGCAGTACTTC.

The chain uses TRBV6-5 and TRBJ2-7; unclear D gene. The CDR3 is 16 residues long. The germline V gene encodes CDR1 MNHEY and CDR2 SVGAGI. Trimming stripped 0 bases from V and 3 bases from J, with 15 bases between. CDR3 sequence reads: CASSYSQALPNYEQYF. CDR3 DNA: TGTGCCAGCAGTTACTCGCAGGCACTCCCGAACTACGAGCAGTACTTC.

CDR3 in DNA: TGTGCAGGGGGAGGGGCGAACACCGGGGAGCTGTTTTTT. It yields the protein CAGGGANTGELFF. The gene calls are TRBV19 and TRBJ2-2, with D possibly being TRBD2 (7 bases). CDR3 length equals 13 residues. In germline, CDR1 is LNHDA, CDR2 SQIVND (reference sequence). Supplemented by reference TRBV19 and TRBJ2-2, the full variable domain reads DGGITQSPKYLFRKEGQNVTLSCEQNLNHDAMYWYRQDPGQGLRLIYYSQIVNDFQKGDIAEGYSVSREKKESFPLTVTSAQKNPTAFYLCAGGGANTGELFFGEGSRLTVL.

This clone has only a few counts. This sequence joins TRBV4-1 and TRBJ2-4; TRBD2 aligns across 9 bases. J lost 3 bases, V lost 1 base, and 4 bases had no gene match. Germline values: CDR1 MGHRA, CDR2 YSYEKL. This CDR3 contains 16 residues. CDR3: CASSQGQREDKNIQYF. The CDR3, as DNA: TGCGCCAGCAGCCAAGGGCAGCGGGAGGACAAAAACATTCAGTACTTC.

CDR3 nucleotide sequence: TGTGCCAGCGGTGACGAGCTTTACACTGAAGCTTTCTTT. Residues: CASGDELYTEAFF. The chain joins TRBV19 to TRBJ1-1; no clear D. The CDR3 loop spans 13 amino acids. Trimming cost V 9 bases and J 3 bases, with 14 bases left between them. CDR1 LNHDA and CDR2 SQIVND come from the germline V gene (reference sequence).

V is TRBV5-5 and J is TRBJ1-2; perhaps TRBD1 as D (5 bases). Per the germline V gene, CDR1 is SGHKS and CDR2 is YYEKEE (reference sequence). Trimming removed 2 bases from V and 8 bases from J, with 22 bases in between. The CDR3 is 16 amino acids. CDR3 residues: CASSFLRDGRFGGYTF. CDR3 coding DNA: TGTGCCAGCAGCTTTCTTAGGGACGGAAGGTTTGGAGGCTACACCTTC.

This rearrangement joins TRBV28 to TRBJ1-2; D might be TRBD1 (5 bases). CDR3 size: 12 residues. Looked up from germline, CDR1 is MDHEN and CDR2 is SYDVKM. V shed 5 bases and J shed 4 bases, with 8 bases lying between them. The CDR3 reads CASSLTGYGYTF. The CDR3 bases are TGTGCCAGCAGTCTTACAGGCTATGGCTACACCTTC.

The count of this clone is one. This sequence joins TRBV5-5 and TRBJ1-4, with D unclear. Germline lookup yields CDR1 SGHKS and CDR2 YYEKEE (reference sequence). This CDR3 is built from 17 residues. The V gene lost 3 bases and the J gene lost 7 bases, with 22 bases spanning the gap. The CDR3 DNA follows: TGTGCCAGCAGCTCGGATCCAAGCCATATTTCAGTTGAAAAACTGTTTTTT. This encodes CASSSDPSHISVEKLFF. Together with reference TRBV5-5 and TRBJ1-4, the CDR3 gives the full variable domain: DAGVTQSPTHLIKTRGQQVTLRCSPISGHKSVSWYQQVLGQGPQFIFQYYEKEERGRGNFPDRFSARQFPNYSSELNVNALLLGDSALYLCASSSDPSHISVEKLFFGSGTQLSVL.

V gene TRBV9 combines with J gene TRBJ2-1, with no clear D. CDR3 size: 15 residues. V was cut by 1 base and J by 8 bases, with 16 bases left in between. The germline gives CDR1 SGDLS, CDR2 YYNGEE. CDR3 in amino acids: CASSVIPARLDEQFF. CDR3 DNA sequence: TGTGCCAGCAGCGTAATACCCGCCCGGTTGGATGAGCAGTTCTTC.

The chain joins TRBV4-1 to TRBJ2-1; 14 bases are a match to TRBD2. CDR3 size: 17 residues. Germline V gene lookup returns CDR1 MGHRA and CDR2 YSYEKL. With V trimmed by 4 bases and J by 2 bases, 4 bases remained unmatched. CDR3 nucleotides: TGCGCCAGCAGCCCTCTGGGACTAGCGGGGGCCTACAATGAGCAGTTCTTC. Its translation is CASSPLGLAGAYNEQFF.

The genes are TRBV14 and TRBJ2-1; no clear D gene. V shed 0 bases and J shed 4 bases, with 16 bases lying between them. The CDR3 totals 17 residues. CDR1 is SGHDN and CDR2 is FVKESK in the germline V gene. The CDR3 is CASSQDASLIDYNEQFF. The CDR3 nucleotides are TGTGCCAGCAGCCAAGATGCTAGTCTAATAGATTACAATGAGCAGTTCTTC.

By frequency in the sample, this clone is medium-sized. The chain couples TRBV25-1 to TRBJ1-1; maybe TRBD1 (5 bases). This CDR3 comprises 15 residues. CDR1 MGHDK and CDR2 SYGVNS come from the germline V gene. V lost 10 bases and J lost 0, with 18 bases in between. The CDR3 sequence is CATKRPGVMNTEAFF. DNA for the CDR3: TGTGCCACCAAAAGGCCGGGGGTAATGAACACTGAAGCTTTCTTT.

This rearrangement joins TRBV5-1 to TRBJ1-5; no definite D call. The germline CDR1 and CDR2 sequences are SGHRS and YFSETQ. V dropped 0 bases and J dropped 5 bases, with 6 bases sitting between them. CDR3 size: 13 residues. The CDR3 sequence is CASSLDWDQPQHF. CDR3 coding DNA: TGCGCCAGCAGCTTGGATTGGGATCAGCCCCAGCATTTT.

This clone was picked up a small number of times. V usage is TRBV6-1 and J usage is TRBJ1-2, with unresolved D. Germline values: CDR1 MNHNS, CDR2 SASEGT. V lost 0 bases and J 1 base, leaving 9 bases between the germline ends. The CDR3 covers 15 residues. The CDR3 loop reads CASSEARNSNYGYTF. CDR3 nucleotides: TGTGCCAGCAGTGAAGCGCGGAACAGTAACTATGGCTACACCTTC.

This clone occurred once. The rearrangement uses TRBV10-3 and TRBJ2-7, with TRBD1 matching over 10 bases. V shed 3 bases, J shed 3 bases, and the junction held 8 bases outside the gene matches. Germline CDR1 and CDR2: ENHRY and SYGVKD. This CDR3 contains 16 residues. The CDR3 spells CAISDPPGQGNYEQYF. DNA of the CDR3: TGTGCCATCAGTGACCCGCCGGGACAGGGGAACTACGAGCAGTACTTC.

CDR3 bases: TGTGCCAGCAGTCCAGAGACAGGGAATCAGCCCCAGCATTTT. Protein product: CASSPETGNQPQHF. The chain couples TRBV6-5 to TRBJ1-5, with 7 bases fitting TRBD1. The CDR3 is 14 residues long. Germline V gene lookup returns CDR1 MNHEY and CDR2 SVGAGI. V gave up 5 bases and J gave up 4 bases; unmatched junction bases: 5.

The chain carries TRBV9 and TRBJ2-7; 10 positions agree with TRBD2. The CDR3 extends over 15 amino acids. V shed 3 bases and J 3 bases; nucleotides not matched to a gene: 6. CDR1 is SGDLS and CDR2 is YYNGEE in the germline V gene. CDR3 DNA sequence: TGTGCCAGCAGCGCGCCCGGGACTAGCGACTACGAGCAGTACTTC. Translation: CASSAPGTSDYEQYF.